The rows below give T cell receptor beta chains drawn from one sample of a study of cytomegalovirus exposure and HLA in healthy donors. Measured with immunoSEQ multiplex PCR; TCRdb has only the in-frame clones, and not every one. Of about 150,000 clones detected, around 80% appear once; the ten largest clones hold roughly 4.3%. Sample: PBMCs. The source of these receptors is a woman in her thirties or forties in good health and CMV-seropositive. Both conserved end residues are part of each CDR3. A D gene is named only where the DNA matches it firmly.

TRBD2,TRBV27,CASSPRGREGRSTDTQYF
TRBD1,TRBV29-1,CSVERGGRGLGGYTF
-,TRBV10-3,CAITGSGANVLTF
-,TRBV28,CASSFRGLAKNIQYF
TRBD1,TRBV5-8,CASSRTGVYQPQHF
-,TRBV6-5,CASSKTDEQFF
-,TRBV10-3,CAISESLGNTEAFF
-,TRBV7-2,CASSLVVRQGEQYF
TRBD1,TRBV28,CASGGTGGRPQHF
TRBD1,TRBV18,CASSPTPGQGTDTQYF
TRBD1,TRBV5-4,CASSSTGGVDEKLFF
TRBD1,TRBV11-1,CASSSSRQGALNEQFF
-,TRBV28,CASSTGGSGNTIYF
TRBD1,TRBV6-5,CASRRTARDRGEAFF
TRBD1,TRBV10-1,CASHDRAPFPSGANVLTF
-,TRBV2,CASSEARTKGETQYF
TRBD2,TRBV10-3,CAIELAGGPFDEQFF
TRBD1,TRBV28,CASRPPGQGKSSYEQYF
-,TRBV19,CASRQGSNGYTF
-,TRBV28,CASSREVSPLHF
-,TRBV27,CASSLGSYNEQFF
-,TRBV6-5,CASRGARELFF
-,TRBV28,CASTLVGVGSNYGYTF
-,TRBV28,CASSLGQGYGYTF
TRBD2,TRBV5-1,CASSLGLAFQETQYF
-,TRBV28,CASSFQGTIYNEQFF
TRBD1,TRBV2,CASETGGEETQYF
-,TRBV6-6,CASSYGQKETQYF
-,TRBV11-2,CASSPGPYSPLHF